The clone carrying this T cell receptor (beta chain) was detected many times. Specified time point: newly diagnosed GD, antithyroid drugs for less than 3 months. Extracted PBMC RNA gave rise to the TCR library. Arm-PCR with iRepertoire HTBI primers amplified the CDR3 regions for these TCR beta libraries. TCRdb re-called the multiplex PCR reads through MiXCR, storing one row per CDR3 protein. The sample yields roughly 500,000 distinct CDR3 sequences, around 13% seen once. This entry belongs to a study of regulatory T cells in long-lasting Graves disease. These same records also appear under a second study, on T cells in Graves' hyperthyroidism and ophthalmopathy. That publication notes: Blood also held most thyroid clonotypes expanded beyond 0.001.

This clonotype was sampled from a woman aged 45-59 years with Graves disease. Sequenced here: peripheral blood mononuclear cells (PBMCs), sampled at new diagnosis, from a patient treated with antithyroid drugs.

Written as DNA, the CDR3 is TGTGCCAGCAGTTCACAGGACATCCAGCCCCAGCATTTT. Translating it yields CASSSQDIQPQHF. The chain links TRBV6-5 to TRBJ1-5; D perhaps matches TRBD1 (5 bases). Germline V gives CDR1 MNHEY, CDR2 SVGAGI. The CDR3 loop spans 13 amino acids. V was shortened by 4 bases and J by 7 bases, with 11 bases between the two germline ends.